These T cell receptor beta chains were read from a single sample in a study of CD4 T cells in relation to SARS-CoV-2 and coronaviruses. TCRdb's copy holds only in-frame clones and misses some; the assay was immunoSEQ multiplex PCR. Of about 12,000 clones detected, roughly three quarters appear once; the ten largest clones hold approximately 8%. No antigen has been assigned to these receptors. The sample was CD4+ T cells from PBMCs, cultured in vitro. All receptors derive from a human donor in good health. Both conserved end residues are part of each CDR3. The D gene is left open where the match is weak. Clone size, where shown, is once, few, many, or a class for clones that have expanded.

d_call j_call v_call clone_size cdr3_nt cdr3_aa
. TRBJ2-7 TRBV9 once TGTGCCAGCAGCGTAGGAGATCCAGGGACGGCCTACGAGCAGTACTTC CASSVGDPGTAYEQYF
. TRBJ2-7 TRBV3-1/TRBV3-2 . TGTGCCAGCAGCCAAGGGGTTTCACGGGGAAGCTCCTACGAGCAGTACTTC CASSQGVSRGSSYEQYF
. TRBJ2-7 TRBV7-9 . TGTGCCAGCAGCTTAAATGGGGTATCTGCCGCCTACGAGCAGTACTTC CASSLNGVSAAYEQYF
. TRBJ2-3 TRBV6-2/TRBV6-3 . TGTGCCAGCAGTTACATTAGAGCCACCACAGATACGCAGTATTTT CASSYIRATTDTQYF
TRBD1 TRBJ1-3 TRBV19 . TGTGCCAGTACCAGAGACAGGGCTTCTGGAAACACCATATATTTT CASTRDRASGNTIYF
. TRBJ1-1 TRBV19 . TGTGCCAGTAGTATACAGGTAAACACTGAAGCTTTCTTT CASSIQVNTEAFF
. TRBJ2-3 TRBV5-1 . TGCGCCAGCAGCTTGGCCCGCAAAGAAACAGATACGCAGTATTTT CASSLARKETDTQYF
TRBD1 TRBJ1-2 TRBV19 . TGTGCCAGTAGCCCTGTACCGGGACAGCGTAAAATCTATGGCTACACCTTC CASSPVPGQRKIYGYTF
. TRBJ1-5 TRBV2 . TGTGCCAGCAGTGAATTGAGGGCCCAGCATTTT CASSELRAQHF
. TRBJ2-7 TRBV30 . TGTGCCTGGAGTGGGAGAAGTTACGAGCAGTACTTC CAWSGRSYEQYF
. TRBJ1-5 TRBV6-2/TRBV6-3 . TGTGCCAGCAGTCCCGGGACCTACAATCAGCCCCAGCATTTT CASSPGTYNQPQHF
TRBD1 TRBJ1-4 TRBV7-2 . TGTGCCAGCAGCACAGAGGGGACAGGGGTTGAAAAACTGTTTTTT CASSTEGTGVEKLFF
. TRBJ1-5 TRBV30 . TGTGCCTGGAGATCCCTTGGGGGCAATCAGCCCCAGCATTTT CAWRSLGGNQPQHF
. TRBJ1-5 TRBV19 . TGTGCCAGTACACGTCAGCCCCAGCATTTT CASTRQPQHF
TRBD1 TRBJ1-2 TRBV24-1 . TGTGCCACCAGTGATGGACAGGGGAACTATGGCTACACCTTC CATSDGQGNYGYTF
TRBD2 TRBJ2-5 TRBV20-1 . TGCAGTGCTAGTAAATGGACTAGCGGACCAAGGTACCAAGAGACCCAGTACTTC CSASKWTSGPRYQETQYF
. TRBJ2-7 TRBV15 . TGTGCCACCAGTGATGGCGTTCCCTACGAGCAGTACTTC CATSDGVPYEQYF
TRBD2 TRBJ2-1 TRBV11-3 . TGTGCCAGCAGCTGGTCAGCGGGATTGGTCAATGAGCAGTTCTTC CASSWSAGLVNEQFF
TRBD2 TRBJ2-7 TRBV5-1 . TGCGCCAGCAGCTTTATAGCGGGAGATAACGAGCAGTACTTC CASSFIAGDNEQYF
. TRBJ1-1 TRBV28 . TGTGCCAGCAATGAGCCCCGGTTGGGGAACACTGAAGCTTTCTTT CASNEPRLGNTEAFF
TRBD2 TRBJ2-1 TRBV30 . TGTGCCTGGAGTAGGAAGGGACTAGCGGGAGGTCGTGGGTTCTTC CAWSRKGLAGGRGFF
TRBD1 TRBJ1-2 TRBV7-2 . TGTGCCAGCTGTAGTGGGACAGGGGGCCGCTACACCTTC CASCSGTGGRYTF
TRBD1 TRBJ2-7 TRBV11-2 few TGTGCCAGCAGCACGACAGGGCTCCACGAGCAGTACTTC CASSTTGLHEQYF
TRBD2 TRBJ2-1 TRBV5-8 . TGTGCCAGCAGCCTACACGGGAGGTGGCTAGCGGGTCGCAGCAATGAGCAGTTCTTC CASSLHGRWLAGRSNEQFF
TRBD1 TRBJ1-1 TRBV29-1 medium-sized TGCAGCGTTGTAGGAGGGGGCGGCACTGAAGCTTTCTTT CSVVGGGGTEAFF
. TRBJ1-2 TRBV6-5 . TGTGCCAGCAGTTTTCTGCGGACAGCTAACTATGGCTACACCTTC CASSFLRTANYGYTF
. TRBJ1-2 TRBV5-4 . TGTGCCAGCACCCCCGGGGGGCCGGGTGGCTACACCTTC CASTPGGPGGYTF
TRBD2 TRBJ2-5 TRBV5-1 . TGCGCCAGCAGCTTGGAATCCGGCAGGGAGGGGACCCAGTACTTC CASSLESGREGTQYF
. TRBJ1-4 TRBV3-1/TRBV3-2 . TGTGCCAGCAGCCAAAATCCTTACTCAGGGCTGGGGGCAACTAATGAAAAACTGTTTTTT CASSQNPYSGLGATNEKLFF
. TRBJ1-2 TRBV24-1 . TGTGCCACCAGTGACCCGACCCGGGGAATCTACACCTTC CATSDPTRGIYTF
TRBD1 TRBJ2-5 TRBV9 . TGTGCCAGCAGCCCCCGCCGGACAGGTTGGGGGGAGACCCAGTACTTC CASSPRRTGWGETQYF
. TRBJ2-3 TRBV5-1 . TGCGCCAGCAGCTTGAGTGTTAGATCTAGCACAGATACGCAGTATTTT CASSLSVRSSTDTQYF
TRBD1 TRBJ1-6 TRBV3-1/TRBV3-2 . TGTGCCAGCAGCCAAGCAGGGGGTAGTTCACCCCTCCACTTT CASSQAGGSSPLHF
. TRBJ1-3 TRBV28 . TGTGCCAGCACTCCTGGTGGCCCCCGCCGGGACACCATATATTTT CASTPGGPRRDTIYF
TRBD2 TRBJ2-7 TRBV6-4 . TGTGCCAGCAGTGACTCAGGGACTAGCGGGAGAGACCCCGAGCAGTACTTC CASSDSGTSGRDPEQYF
TRBD1 TRBJ1-1 TRBV27 . TGTGCCAGCAGTCTTGGGACAGGGGGCACTGAAGCTTTCTTT CASSLGTGGTEAFF
. TRBJ1-2 TRBV28 . TGTGCCAGCAGTCCCGGCGCCCAGGGGCGTAACTATGGCTACACCTTC CASSPGAQGRNYGYTF
. TRBJ2-7 TRBV6-1 few TGTGCCAGCAGTGACCGTTCACGGACACGATACGAGCAGTACTTC CASSDRSRTRYEQYF
. TRBJ1-1 TRBV6-5 . TGTGCCAGCAGGCTGTTACAGGGAAACGTAGCTTTCTTT CASRLLQGNVAFF
. TRBJ2-3 TRBV5-1 . TGCGCCAGCGCGGAGCCTAGGGACGGCGATACGCAGTATTTT CASAEPRDGDTQYF
. TRBJ1-1 TRBV27 . TGTGCCAGCAGTTTATATTGGGGCAAGAACACTGAAGCTTTCTTT CASSLYWGKNTEAFF
. TRBJ2-1 TRBV23-1 . TGCGCCAGCAGTCACGCTAGTGATGAGCAGTTCTTC CASSHASDEQFF
. TRBJ2-6 TRBV19 . TGTGCCAGCACGGTCTTGGCTGGGGCCAACGTCCTGACTTTC CASTVLAGANVLTF
. TRBJ2-5 TRBV2 . TGTGCCAGCAGTGCCACCAGGGAAGAGACCCAGTACTTC CASSATREETQYF
. TRBJ2-7 TRBV12-3/TRBV12-4 once TGTGCCAGCAGTCCCCAAAGGTACGAGCAGTACTTC CASSPQRYEQYF